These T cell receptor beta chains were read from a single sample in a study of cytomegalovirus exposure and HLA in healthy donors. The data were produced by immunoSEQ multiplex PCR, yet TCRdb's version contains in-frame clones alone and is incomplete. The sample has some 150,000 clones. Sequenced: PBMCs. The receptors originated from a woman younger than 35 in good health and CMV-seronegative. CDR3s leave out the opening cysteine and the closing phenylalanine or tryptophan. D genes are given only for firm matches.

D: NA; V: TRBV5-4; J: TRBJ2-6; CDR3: ASSLPGTGANVLT
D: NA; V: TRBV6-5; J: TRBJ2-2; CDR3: ASSYLTGELF
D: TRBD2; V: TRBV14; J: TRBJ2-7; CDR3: ASSLRTSGREQY
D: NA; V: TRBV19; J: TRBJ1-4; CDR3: ASGKGARQGNEKLF
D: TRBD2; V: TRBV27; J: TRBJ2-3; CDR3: ASSFGRGMVVGSTDTQY
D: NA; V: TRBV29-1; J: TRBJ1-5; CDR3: SVVTGNQPQH
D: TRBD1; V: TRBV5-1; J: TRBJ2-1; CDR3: ASSAGQGPHNEQF
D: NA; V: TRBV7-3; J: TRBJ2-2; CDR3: ASSYDRASTGELF
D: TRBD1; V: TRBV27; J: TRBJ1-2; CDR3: ASSFFPAGGNYGYT
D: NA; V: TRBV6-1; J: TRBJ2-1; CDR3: ASSLTTNNEQF
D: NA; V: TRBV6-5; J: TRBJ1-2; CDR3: ASSPTGTHGYT
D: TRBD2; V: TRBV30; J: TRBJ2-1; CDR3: AWSSRASGGEQF
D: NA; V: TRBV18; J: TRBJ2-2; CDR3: ASSLEQVSNTGELF
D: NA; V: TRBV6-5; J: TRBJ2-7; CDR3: ASSYPMGGRYEQY
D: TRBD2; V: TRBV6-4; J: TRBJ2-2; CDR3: ASSDSGGRDTGELF
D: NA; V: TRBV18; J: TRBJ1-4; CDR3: ASSPETGSNEKLF
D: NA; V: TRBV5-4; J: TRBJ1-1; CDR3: ASSSPTGTNTEAF
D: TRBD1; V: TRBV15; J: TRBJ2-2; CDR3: ATSSLVTGGIWRTGELF
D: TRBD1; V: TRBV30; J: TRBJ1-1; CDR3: AWSPTGDTEAF
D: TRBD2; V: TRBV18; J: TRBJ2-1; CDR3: ASTPGLAGEYNEQF
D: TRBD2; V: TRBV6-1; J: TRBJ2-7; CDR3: ASSASGGPYEQY
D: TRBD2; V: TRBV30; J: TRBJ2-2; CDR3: AWRPRLAGGPEGGELF
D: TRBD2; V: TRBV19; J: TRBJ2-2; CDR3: ASSPGSGRADWGGELF
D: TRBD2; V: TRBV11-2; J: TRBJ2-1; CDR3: ASRLPGRANNEQF
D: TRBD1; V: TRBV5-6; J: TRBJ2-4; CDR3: ASSLGGRVNIQY
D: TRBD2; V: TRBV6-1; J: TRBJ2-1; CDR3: ATALGRPTDNEQF
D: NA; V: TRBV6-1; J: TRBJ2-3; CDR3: ASRDSRDTQY
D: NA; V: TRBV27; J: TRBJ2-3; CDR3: ASSLLHTDTQY
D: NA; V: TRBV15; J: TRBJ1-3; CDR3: ATSRVPPVQNSGNTIY
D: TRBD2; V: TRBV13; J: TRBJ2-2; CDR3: ASSSPGLAGGRNTGELF
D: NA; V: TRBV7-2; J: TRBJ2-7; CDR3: ASSLAQELSYEQY
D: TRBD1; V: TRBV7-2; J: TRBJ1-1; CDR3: ASSYTGEWTEAF
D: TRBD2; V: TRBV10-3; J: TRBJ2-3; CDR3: AITPGLAGGTDTQY
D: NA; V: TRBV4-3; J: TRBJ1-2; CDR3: ASSQDYGGVIDYGYT
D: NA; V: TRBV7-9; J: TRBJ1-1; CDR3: ASSWSEGTEAF
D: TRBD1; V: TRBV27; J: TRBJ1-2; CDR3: ASSLSGRTGVGYT
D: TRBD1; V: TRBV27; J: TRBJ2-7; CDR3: ASTGTGRAPYEQY
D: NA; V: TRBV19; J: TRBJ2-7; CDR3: ASSIGHAGYEQY
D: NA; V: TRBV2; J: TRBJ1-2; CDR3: ASRGGGYGYT
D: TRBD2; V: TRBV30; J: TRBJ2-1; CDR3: AWSATSVVVDEQF
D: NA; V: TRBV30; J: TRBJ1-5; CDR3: AWSGHGSQH
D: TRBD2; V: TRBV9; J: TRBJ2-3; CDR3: ASSTPRTSGSSGDTQY